A selection of T cell receptor beta chains follows, all from one sample in a study of monozygotic twins with inflammatory bowel disease. Reanalyzing the 5' RACE reads, TCRdb keeps one entry per CDR3 protein, without DNA. Its clone listing holds 200,000 to 250,000 distinct CDR3 sequences. The sequenced material came from blood. The source is a human donor with ulcerative colitis or Crohn's disease, or a healthy co-twin of an affected twin (not recorded which). The CDR3 runs from the conserved cysteine through the conserved F or W. The order of the fields is J gene, V gene, CDR3 protein.

j_gene: TRBJ2-1; v_gene: TRBV7-9; CDR3aa: CASSAGTSGTYNEQFF
j_gene: TRBJ1-5; v_gene: TRBV4-1; CDR3aa: CASSQEDGTGVGNQPQHF
j_gene: TRBJ2-3; v_gene: TRBV19; CDR3aa: CASSPTEGVRDTQYF
j_gene: TRBJ2-7; v_gene: TRBV5-6; CDR3aa: CASSSLLNRQGDYEQYF
j_gene: TRBJ1-2; v_gene: TRBV4-1; CDR3aa: CASSRPGGGYTF
j_gene: TRBJ1-3; v_gene: TRBV7-9; CDR3aa: CASSPMGGASGNTIYF
j_gene: TRBJ1-4; v_gene: TRBV6-5; CDR3aa: CASSYRAGPTNEKLFF
j_gene: TRBJ2-7; v_gene: TRBV6-5; CDR3aa: CASSVLAGGPYEQYF
j_gene: TRBJ2-1; v_gene: TRBV15; CDR3aa: CATSSGLAGENEQFF
j_gene: TRBJ2-5; v_gene: TRBV3-1; CDR3aa: CASSHGYLGTQYF